The 20 T cell receptor beta chains below were found in one sample sequenced in a study of technical replicates of blood from several donors. Assay: immunoSEQ multiplex PCR; the TCRdb copy retains only in-frame clones and omits some. The data show approximately 82,000 clones, with around 94% seen just once and under 0.3% held by the top ten. The sample was T cells isolated from PBMCs. The receptors derive from a human donor in good health.

V is TRBV4-1 and J is TRBJ1-3; D is uncertain. CDR1 MGHRA and CDR2 YSYEKL come from the germline V gene. This CDR3 is built from 15 residues. V gave up 3 bases and J gave up 0 bases, with 9 bases separating them. This CDR3 reads CASSHGRGSGNTIYF. The CDR3 DNA reads as TGCGCCAGCAGCCACGGACGGGGCTCTGGAAACACCATATATTTT.

The chain couples TRBV19 to TRBJ1-1; 8 positions agree with TRBD1. J lost 3 bases, V lost 7 bases, and 7 bases had no gene match. Germline CDR1 is LNHDA and CDR2 is SQIVND (reference sequence). CDR3 length: 14 residues. The CDR3: CASKLDRGDTEAFF. In nucleotides, the CDR3 is TGTGCCAGTAAGCTAGACAGGGGCGACACTGAAGCTTTCTTT.

This clone appeared a single time. This chain uses TRBV13 with TRBJ2-7, with 7 bases that match TRBD2. Trimming took 4 bases from V and 6 from J; bases not matched to a gene: 6. Per germline, CDR1 PRHDT and CDR2 FYEKMQ (reference sequence). CDR3 length: 13 amino acids. The DNA of the CDR3 is TGTGCCAGCAGCTGGACGGGGAGGGTCGAGCAGTACTTC. Protein: CASSWTGRVEQYF.

The chain joins TRBV5-1 to TRBJ2-7, with 11 bases matching TRBD2. With V trimmed by 0 bases and J by 4 bases, 3 bases remained unmatched. The CDR3 loop spans 15 amino acids. Germline CDR1 and CDR2: SGHRS and YFSETQ. CDR3 amino acids: CASSLVTSGRYEQYF. CDR3 nucleotides: TGCGCCAGCAGCTTGGTCACTAGCGGGAGATACGAGCAGTACTTC.

The CDR3 DNA reads TGTGCCTGGAGTGTGGCCGGGTCTGGAAACACCATATATTTT. This gives the protein CAWSVAGSGNTIYF. This chain joins TRBV30 and TRBJ1-3; D is unresolved. From germline, CDR1 is GTSNPN and CDR2 SVGIG (reference sequence). CDR3 length equals 14 residues. Trimming took off 0 bases at V and 1 base at J, with 7 bases between the two ends.

This clone has only a few counts. The rearrangement joins TRBV30 to TRBJ2-2, with a weak D call TRBD1 (6 bases). Germline V gene lookup returns CDR1 GTSNPN and CDR2 SVGIG (reference sequence). V dropped 1 base and J dropped 2 bases, with 11 bases sitting between them. The CDR3 extends over 15 amino acids. CDR3 DNA: TGTGCCTGGAGTGCCCTGGGGGCTAACACCGGGGAGCTGTTTTTT. Amino acid sequence: CAWSALGANTGELFF.

The chain couples TRBV4-1 to TRBJ2-3, with a weak D call TRBD2 (5 bases). This CDR3 contains 15 residues. V lost 1 base, J lost 0 bases, and 8 bases lay in between. Per germline, CDR1 MGHRA and CDR2 YSYEKL. The CDR3 loop is CASSQVSGSTDTQYF. DNA of the CDR3: TGCGCCAGCAGCCAAGTCAGCGGTAGCACAGATACGCAGTATTTT.

The chain has TRBV6-1 and TRBJ1-1; D is perhaps TRBD1 (5 bases). Looked up from germline, CDR1 is MNHNS and CDR2 is SASEGT. The CDR3 covers 12 residues. Trimming shortened V by 10 bases and J by 8 bases, and 17 bases separated the two germline ends. CDR3 nucleotide sequence: TGTGCCACCGGACGCCAGGGATTCGAAGCTTTCTTT. As protein: CATGRQGFEAFF.

V and J are TRBV6-6 and TRBJ2-1, with 7 nucleotides matching TRBD2. Looked up from germline, CDR1 is MNHNY and CDR2 is SVGAGI (reference sequence). The CDR3 sequence is 13 residues long. Trimming removed 7 bases from V and 2 bases from J; junction bases left unmatched: 2. The chain's CDR3 is CASNSGTYNEQFF. Here the CDR3 DNA reads TGTGCCAGCAACAGCGGGACCTACAATGAGCAGTTCTTC.

V is TRBV27 and J is TRBJ2-7; 8 nucleotides match TRBD1. CDR1 MNHEY and CDR2 SMNVEV come from the germline V gene (reference sequence). This CDR3 has 15 residues. The V gene end was trimmed by 5 bases and the J gene end by 3 bases; junction bases not matched to a gene: 9. The CDR3 is CASSGAGGYDYEQYF. The CDR3, as DNA: TGTGCCAGCAGTGGGGCAGGGGGCTACGACTACGAGCAGTACTTC.

The chain uses TRBV7-9 and TRBJ2-5; 14 bases are shared with TRBD2. The germline V gene encodes CDR1 SEHNR and CDR2 FQNEAQ (reference sequence). Trimming took 5 bases from V and 2 from J; bases not matched to a gene: 4. The CDR3 is 16 amino acids. CDR3: CASSAGTSGGQETQYF. The CDR3 DNA reads TGTGCCAGCAGCGCCGGGACTAGCGGGGGACAAGAGACCCAGTACTTC.

The CDR3 sequence: CASSPGDPGNTIYF. CDR3 nucleotides: TGTGCCAGCAGTCCAGGGGACCCCGGAAACACCATATATTTT. The V call is TRBV5-4, the J call TRBJ1-3; tentatively, D is TRBD1 (6 bases). CDR1 SGHNT and CDR2 YYREEE come from the germline V gene (reference sequence). The CDR3 spans 14 residues. V lost 5 bases and J 4 bases, leaving 13 bases between the germline ends.

The chain uses TRBV18 and TRBJ2-7; no firm D call. CDR1 KGHSH and CDR2 LQKENI come from the germline V gene. V lost 3 bases and J lost 2, with 11 bases in between. This CDR3 has 14 residues. The DNA of the CDR3 is TGTGCCAGCTCACCGCCGATGAGCCCCTACGAGCAGTACTTC. As protein: CASSPPMSPYEQYF.

The chain has TRBV29-1 and TRBJ2-5; 10 bases are shared with TRBD1. Germline V gene sequence: CDR1 SQVTM, CDR2 ANQGSEA. The CDR3 totals 13 residues. V trimming: 7 bases; J trimming: 4 bases; junction bases outside the gene matches: 6. The CDR3 DNA sequence: TGCAGCGCCGGGCGGACAGGGGGAGAGACCCAGTACTTC. Protein: CSAGRTGGETQYF.

The genes are TRBV6-5 and TRBJ1-5; D perhaps matches TRBD1 (5 bases). V shed 2 bases and J shed 1 base, with 6 bases lying between them. The CDR3 is 14 residues long. Germline loops: CDR1 MNHEY, CDR2 SVGAGI. The CDR3 region has the DNA TGTGCCAGCAGTTACGGGGGGAGCAATCAGCCCCAGCATTTT. It is translated as CASSYGGSNQPQHF.

This chain links TRBV6-1 with TRBJ2-7, with TRBD2 as a possible D gene (5 bases). CDR3 length: 17 amino acids. V lost 1 base to trimming and J lost 2 bases, with 18 bases between them. The V gene's germline CDR1 is MNHNS and CDR2 SASEGT. The CDR3 reads CASSEGTRERATYEQYF. CDR3 DNA: TGTGCCAGCAGTGAAGGCACTAGGGAGAGGGCGACCTACGAGCAGTACTTC.

The rearrangement links TRBV11-2 to TRBJ2-7; D perhaps matches TRBD2 (6 bases). CDR1 is SGHAT and CDR2 is FQNNGV in the germline V gene. V lost 4 bases and J lost 10, with 11 bases in between. CDR3 length: 11 amino acids. This chain's CDR3 is CASSSGGSQYF. The CDR3, as DNA: TGTGCCAGCAGCTCTGGGGGGTCTCAGTACTTC.

V is TRBV18 and J is TRBJ1-3; TRBD1 is a possible D gene (5 bases). Germline loops: CDR1 KGHSH, CDR2 LQKENI. CDR3 length: 16 residues. The V and J ends lost 3 bases and 0 bases respectively, with 12 bases between them. Here the CDR3 reads CASSPMDTASGNTIYF. In DNA, the CDR3 is TGTGCCAGCTCACCGATGGACACCGCCTCTGGAAACACCATATATTTT.

The chain links TRBV5-1 to TRBJ2-5; the match to TRBD1 covers 7 bases. After removal of 4 bases from V and 0 bases from J, the junction contained 3 bases not matched to a gene. Germline V lookup: CDR1 SGHRS, CDR2 YFSETQ. The CDR3 has 14 amino acids. In DNA, the CDR3 is TGCGCCAGCAGCCGAGGGACAGACCAAGAGACCCAGTACTTC. This sequence encodes CASSRGTDQETQYF.

The V and J genes are TRBV11-3 and TRBJ1-1, with 8 bases identical to TRBD1. V shed 6 bases and J 1 base; nucleotides not matched to a gene: 4. In germline, CDR1 is SGHNT, CDR2 YENEEA. The CDR3 is 14 amino acids. DNA for the CDR3: TGTGCCAGCAGGACAGGGGTTGCGAACACTGAAGCTTTCTTT. This translates into CASRTGVANTEAFF.